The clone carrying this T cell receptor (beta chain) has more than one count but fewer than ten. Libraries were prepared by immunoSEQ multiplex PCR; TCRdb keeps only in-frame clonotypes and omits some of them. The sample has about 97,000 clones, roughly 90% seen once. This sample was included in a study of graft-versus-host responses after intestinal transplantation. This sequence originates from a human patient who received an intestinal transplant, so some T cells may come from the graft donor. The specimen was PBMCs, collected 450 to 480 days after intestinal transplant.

The CDR3 here is CASSLGQGDEQYF. CDR3 bases: TGTGCCAGCAGCTTAGGACAGGGCGACGAGCAGTACTTC. The chain uses TRBV11-3 and TRBJ2-7, with 7 nucleotides matching TRBD1. Germline assignment: CDR1 SGHNT and CDR2 YENEEA. V trimming: 1 base; J trimming: 5 bases; junction bases outside the gene matches: 2. This CDR3 comprises 13 residues.